The rows below give T cell receptor beta chains drawn from one sample of a study of response to subunit inactivated influenza vaccine. TCRdb called the RT-PCR reads again in MiXCR, with one record for every CDR3 protein. The repertoire holds more than 550,000 distinct CDR3 sequences, with approximately 12% as singletons. The sequencing here drew on PBMCs from blood, taken on the day of vaccination. The source of these receptors is a man aged 50-59 years who received an inactivated influenza vaccine. CDR3s include the opening cysteine and the closing phenylalanine or tryptophan. The order of the fields is V gene, J gene, clone size, D gene, CDR3 protein, CDR3 DNA. D genes are given only for firm matches. Rows give clone size only sometimes, using once, few, many, or a class for an expanded clone.

v_call: TRBV6-5; j_call: TRBJ2-7; clone_size: many; d_call: NA; cdr3_aa: CASPSPYEQYF; cdr3_nt: TGTGCCAGCCCCTCTCCATACGAGCAGTACTTC
v_call: TRBV12-3/TRBV12-4; j_call: TRBJ1-5; clone_size: NA; d_call: NA; cdr3_aa: CASSRFDGNQPQHF; cdr3_nt: TGTGCCAGCAGCCGATTTGATGGCAATCAGCCCCAGCATTTT
v_call: TRBV5-1; j_call: TRBJ2-1; clone_size: few; d_call: NA; cdr3_aa: CASSLEGRWAEQFF; cdr3_nt: TGCGCCAGCAGCTTGGAAGGCAGGTGGGCTGAGCAGTTCTTC
v_call: TRBV28; j_call: TRBJ2-7; clone_size: NA; d_call: TRBD2; cdr3_aa: CASMRTSATYEQYF; cdr3_nt: TGTGCCAGCATGAGGACTAGCGCTACCTACGAGCAGTACTTC
v_call: TRBV5-1; j_call: TRBJ2-3; clone_size: NA; d_call: NA; cdr3_aa: CASSLASFTDTQCF; cdr3_nt: TGCGCCAGCAGCTTGGCGTCTTTCACAGATACGCAGTGTTTT
v_call: TRBV20-1; j_call: TRBJ1-3; clone_size: few; d_call: NA; cdr3_aa: CSALVRGNTIYF; cdr3_nt: TGCAGTGCTCTAGTACGGGGAAACACCATATATTTT
v_call: TRBV27; j_call: TRBJ1-1; clone_size: NA; d_call: TRBD1; cdr3_aa: CASARQGGTEAFF; cdr3_nt: TGTGCCAGCGCTCGACAGGGGGGCACTGAAGCTTTCTTT
v_call: TRBV11-2; j_call: TRBJ2-7; clone_size: few; d_call: TRBD1; cdr3_aa: CASSLAPVSGGYEQYF; cdr3_nt: TGTGCCAGCAGCTTAGCCCCGGTATCAGGGGGCTACGAGCAGTACTTC
v_call: TRBV5-1; j_call: TRBJ2-1; clone_size: many; d_call: TRBD1; cdr3_aa: CASSLEGQGGNEQFF; cdr3_nt: TGCGCCAGCAGCTTGGAGGGACAGGGTGGAAATGAGCAGTTCTTC
v_call: TRBV6-2/TRBV6-3; j_call: TRBJ1-6; clone_size: many; d_call: TRBD1; cdr3_aa: CASRRTGEGSPLHF; cdr3_nt: TGTGCCAGCAGAAGGACAGGAGAAGGGTCACCCCTCCACTTT
v_call: TRBV20-1; j_call: TRBJ1-5; clone_size: many; d_call: NA; cdr3_aa: CSARGGGPGAGQPQHF; cdr3_nt: TGCAGTGCTAGAGGGGGGGGCCCGGGGGCAGGTCAGCCCCAGCATTTT
v_call: TRBV29-1; j_call: TRBJ2-1; clone_size: NA; d_call: NA; cdr3_aa: CSVDQGMTYNEQFF; cdr3_nt: TGCAGCGTTGATCAGGGGATGACCTACAATGAGCAGTTCTTC
v_call: TRBV5-1; j_call: TRBJ2-7; clone_size: NA; d_call: TRBD2; cdr3_aa: CASSSPGTSGRTSYEQYF; cdr3_nt: TGCGCCAGCAGCTCACCCGGGACTAGCGGGAGGACCTCCTACGAGCAGTACTTC
v_call: TRBV7-8; j_call: TRBJ1-4; clone_size: few; d_call: NA; cdr3_aa: CASRGSLGEKLFF; cdr3_nt: TGTGCCAGCAGAGGATCCCTGGGCGAAAAACTGTTTTTT
v_call: TRBV20-1; j_call: TRBJ1-2; clone_size: few; d_call: TRBD1; cdr3_aa: CSAGTGAYGYTF; cdr3_nt: TGCAGTGCAGGGACAGGGGCCTATGGCTACACCTTC
v_call: TRBV6-1; j_call: TRBJ2-7; clone_size: few; d_call: NA; cdr3_aa: CASSVPGAGAGEQYF; cdr3_nt: TGTGCCAGCAGTGTTCCCGGGGCAGGGGCGGGCGAGCAGTACTTC
v_call: TRBV6-1; j_call: TRBJ2-1; clone_size: NA; d_call: TRBD2; cdr3_aa: CASSVRRTSGNNEQFF; cdr3_nt: TGTGCCAGCAGTGTGCGTCGGACTAGCGGAAACAATGAGCAGTTCTTC
v_call: TRBV18; j_call: TRBJ2-7; clone_size: NA; d_call: TRBD1; cdr3_aa: CASSPRTGANEQYF; cdr3_nt: TGTGCCAGCTCACCGAGGACAGGGGCCAACGAGCAGTACTTC
v_call: TRBV29-1; j_call: TRBJ1-2; clone_size: few; d_call: NA; cdr3_aa: CSVSQGFNYGYTF; cdr3_nt: TGCAGCGTTTCCCAGGGGTTTAACTATGGCTACACCTTC
v_call: TRBV19; j_call: TRBJ1-1; clone_size: few; d_call: NA; cdr3_aa: CASYGRVAGEAFF; cdr3_nt: TGTGCCAGTTATGGGAGGGTCGCCGGTGAAGCTTTCTTT
v_call: TRBV27; j_call: TRBJ2-2; clone_size: many; d_call: NA; cdr3_aa: CASSYLMPRDGPGELFF; cdr3_nt: TGTGCCAGCAGTTACCTGATGCCCCGGGACGGTCCTGGGGAGCTGTTTTTT
v_call: TRBV5-1; j_call: TRBJ2-3; clone_size: NA; d_call: NA; cdr3_aa: CASKGPSGSGGDTQYF; cdr3_nt: TGCGCCAGTAAGGGGCCTAGCGGCTCAGGGGGAGATACGCAGTATTTT
v_call: TRBV6-2/TRBV6-3; j_call: TRBJ2-4; clone_size: few; d_call: TRBD1; cdr3_aa: CASSYGDSKNIQYF; cdr3_nt: TGTGCCAGCAGTTATGGGGACAGTAAAAACATTCAGTACTTC
v_call: TRBV5-1; j_call: TRBJ2-1; clone_size: many; d_call: TRBD1; cdr3_aa: CASRPGQGSYNEQFF; cdr3_nt: TGCGCCAGCAGACCTGGACAGGGATCCTACAATGAGCAGTTCTTC
v_call: TRBV28; j_call: TRBJ2-1; clone_size: few; d_call: TRBD2; cdr3_aa: CASRRSGGLTYNEQFF; cdr3_nt: TGTGCCAGCAGGAGGAGCGGGGGGCTCACTTACAATGAGCAGTTCTTC
v_call: TRBV28; j_call: TRBJ2-7; clone_size: many; d_call: TRBD1; cdr3_aa: CASSLALTGYYEQYF; cdr3_nt: TGTGCCAGCAGTTTGGCCCTGACAGGGTACTACGAGCAGTACTTC
v_call: TRBV30; j_call: TRBJ2-2; clone_size: few; d_call: NA; cdr3_aa: CAWRNTGSWELFF; cdr3_nt: TGTGCCTGGAGAAATACAGGGTCGTGGGAGCTGTTTTTT
v_call: TRBV20-1; j_call: TRBJ2-1; clone_size: few; d_call: TRBD2; cdr3_aa: CSASSSGSSYNEQFF; cdr3_nt: TGCAGTGCTTCCTCTAGCGGGAGCTCCTACAATGAGCAGTTCTTC
v_call: TRBV7-8; j_call: TRBJ1-1; clone_size: NA; d_call: TRBD1; cdr3_aa: CASSQQGQTYTEAFF; cdr3_nt: TGTGCCAGCAGCCAGCAGGGACAGACTTACACTGAAGCTTTCTTT
v_call: TRBV7-8; j_call: TRBJ2-2; clone_size: NA; d_call: NA; cdr3_aa: CASSLALTLASSAGELFF; cdr3_nt: TGTGCCAGCAGCTTAGCCCTTACTCTAGCTTCCTCGGCGGGGGAGCTGTTTTTT
v_call: TRBV7-3; j_call: TRBJ2-1; clone_size: few; d_call: NA; cdr3_aa: CASSASRGGNEQFF; cdr3_nt: TGTGCCAGCAGCGCCTCCAGGGGGGGCAATGAGCAGTTCTTC
v_call: TRBV5-1; j_call: TRBJ1-3; clone_size: NA; d_call: NA; cdr3_aa: CASSLEWGGNTIYF; cdr3_nt: TGCGCCAGCAGCTTGGAGTGGGGTGGAAACACCATATATTTT
v_call: TRBV5-1; j_call: TRBJ1-1; clone_size: NA; d_call: TRBD1; cdr3_aa: CASSHGRGQLEAFF; cdr3_nt: TGCGCCAGCAGCCATGGGCGGGGACAGCTGGAAGCTTTCTTT
v_call: TRBV5-6; j_call: TRBJ1-4; clone_size: NA; d_call: NA; cdr3_aa: CASSLFGGSGTEKLFF; cdr3_nt: TGTGCCAGCAGCTTGTTTGGTGGCAGTGGTACTGAAAAACTGTTTTTT
v_call: TRBV29-1; j_call: TRBJ2-2; clone_size: many; d_call: NA; cdr3_aa: CSGGEGAGELFF; cdr3_nt: TGCAGCGGAGGAGAAGGGGCCGGGGAGCTGTTTTTT
v_call: TRBV7-2; j_call: TRBJ2-7; clone_size: NA; d_call: NA; cdr3_aa: CASSSQVGAGQEQYF; cdr3_nt: TGTGCCAGCAGCTCCCAGGTGGGGGCAGGGCAGGAGCAGTACTTC
v_call: TRBV7-6; j_call: TRBJ2-3; clone_size: NA; d_call: TRBD2; cdr3_aa: CASSLGTSGLDTQYF; cdr3_nt: TGTGCCAGCAGCTTAGGGACTAGCGGGTTAGATACGCAGTATTTT
v_call: TRBV7-9; j_call: TRBJ2-3; clone_size: few; d_call: NA; cdr3_aa: CASSSEGVGTDTQYF; cdr3_nt: TGTGCCAGCAGCTCTGAAGGGGTTGGCACAGATACGCAGTATTTT
v_call: TRBV3-1; j_call: TRBJ2-3; clone_size: NA; d_call: NA; cdr3_aa: CASSPGSLGADTQYF; cdr3_nt: TGTGCCAGCAGCCCAGGGTCGCTTGGCGCAGATACGCAGTATTTT
v_call: TRBV12-3/TRBV12-4; j_call: TRBJ2-7; clone_size: few; d_call: TRBD2; cdr3_aa: CASSLSGGRYEQYF; cdr3_nt: TGTGCCAGCAGTTTGAGCGGGGGGCGATACGAGCAGTACTTC